This is a list of T cell receptor beta chains from one sample in a study of T-cell memory formation after mild COVID-19. TCRdb independently ran MiXCR on the 5' RACE reads; one entry per CDR3 protein. Among 280,000 or so distinct CDR3 sequences listed, roughly 8.2% were seen once. The sample taken for sequencing was PBMCs or a T cell subset sorted from them (not recorded which). All receptors come from a man aged 18 to 30 who had mild COVID-19 (a few samples of this study predate the infection). Cell type and time point are not known. Both conserved end residues are trimmed from each CDR3. Fields, in order: V gene, CDR3 protein.

TRBV9 ASSPTSVINTDTQY
TRBV5-8 ASSLVYGLPGDTQY
TRBV20-1 SASKGDTQY
TRBV12-3/TRBV12-4 ASRERGGYNEQF
TRBV11-2 ASSLDHNPYGYT
TRBV4-3 ASSQGAGITGELF
TRBV6-2/TRBV6-3 ASSPTGQLGYGYT
TRBV20-1 SARDGQGIETQY
TRBV6-5 ASRAAPGEQY
TRBV20-1 SASSTGAYTGELF
TRBV11-2 ASSLDLWRGKTYEQY
TRBV19 ASSSFPGDLEAF
TRBV19 ASTIGQDYGYT
TRBV7-9 ASSIAGRGYT
TRBV9 ASSVASQETQY
TRBV7-8 ASIREGDTGELF
TRBV25-1 ASSDWGLGAYNEQF
TRBV7-9 ASSSRAGGRSDTQY
TRBV5-1 ASSLELGTEAF
TRBV4-3 ASSQRRISTNEKLF
TRBV11-2 ATEGPLAETQY
TRBV6-2/TRBV6-3 ASTMTGILGELF
TRBV20-1 SASLSGLVEKLF
TRBV10-3 AISDAGWEAF
TRBV4-3 ASSQDTDSVYGYT
TRBV6-2/TRBV6-3 ASSYVSSYNSPLH
TRBV11-2 ASSSDRGGDTQY
TRBV5-1 ASSSGTGLFTDTQY
TRBV2 ASSDLTVMETQY
TRBV5-1 ASSLGHPSGEQF
TRBV20-1 SANRDPNSPLH
TRBV11-2 ASSLDPVYNEKLF
TRBV7-2 ASSHGGAGDEQY
TRBV4-1 ASSLYSSGGGTGELF
TRBV7-9 ASSPAGTGGNEQF
TRBV11-2 ASSYSRLTDTQY
TRBV29-1 SVEGVEGALLETQY
TRBV6-1 ASRKDRERETQY
TRBV15 ATSRDSPAGVGEQF
TRBV20-1 SAPHPGDWRAF
TRBV12-3/TRBV12-4 ASSWIAGTANEKLF
TRBV18 ASSPDREGRGYT
TRBV10-3 ATQRAGSSGNTIY
TRBV6-5 ASSYSGDSNYGYT
TRBV5-1 ASSTDRGIYEQY
TRBV6-6 ASSPWTSSGANVLT
TRBV18 ASSLDSGDYGYT
TRBV4-2 ASSHQMGEAYNEQF
TRBV4-3 ASSPLGTGGVNQPQH
TRBV6-2/TRBV6-3 ASRSPDRGNYGYT
TRBV3-1 ASSLGGLRSSPLH
TRBV7-6 ASSPMPYQETQY
TRBV6-1 ASMWTSGVGNEQF